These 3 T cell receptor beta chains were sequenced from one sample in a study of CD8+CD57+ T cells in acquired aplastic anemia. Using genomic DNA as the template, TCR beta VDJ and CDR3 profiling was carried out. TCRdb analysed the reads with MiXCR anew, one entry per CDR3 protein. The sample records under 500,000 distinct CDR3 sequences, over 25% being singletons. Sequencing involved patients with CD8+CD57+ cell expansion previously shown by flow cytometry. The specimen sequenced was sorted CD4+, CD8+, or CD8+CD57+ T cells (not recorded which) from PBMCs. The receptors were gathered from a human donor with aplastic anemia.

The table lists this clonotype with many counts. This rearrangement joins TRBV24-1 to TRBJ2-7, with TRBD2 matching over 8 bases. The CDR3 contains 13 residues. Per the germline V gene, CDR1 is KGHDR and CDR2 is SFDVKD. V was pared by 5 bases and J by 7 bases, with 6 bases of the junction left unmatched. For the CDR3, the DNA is TGTGCCACCAGTGTACCCGGGAGGGGAGAGCAGTACTTC. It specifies CATSVPGRGEQYF.

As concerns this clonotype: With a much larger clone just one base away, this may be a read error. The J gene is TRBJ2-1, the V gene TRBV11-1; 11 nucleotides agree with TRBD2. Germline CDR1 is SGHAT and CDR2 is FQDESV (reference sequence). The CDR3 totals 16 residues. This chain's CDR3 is CASSSPSGRRYSEQFF. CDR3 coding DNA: TGTGCCAGCAGCTCGCCTAGCGGGAGGAGGTACAGTGAGCAGTTCTTC.

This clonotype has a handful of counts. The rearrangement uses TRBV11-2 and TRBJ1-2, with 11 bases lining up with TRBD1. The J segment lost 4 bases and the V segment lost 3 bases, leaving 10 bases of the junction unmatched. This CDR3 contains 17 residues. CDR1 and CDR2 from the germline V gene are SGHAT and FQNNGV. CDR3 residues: CASSFSGQGAGFYGYTF. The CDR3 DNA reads TGTGCCAGCAGCTTTTCCGGACAGGGGGCCGGTTTCTATGGCTACACCTTC.